This entry describes one T cell receptor (beta chain). Its antigen remains unidentified. A read error may be the cause here, since a much bigger clone is one base away. The CDR3 spans 17 residues. Per germline, CDR1 SGHVS and CDR2 FNYEAQ. This specimen comes from a study of molecular identifiers for immune sequencing clone quantification. Study-level results: Jurkat TCR RNA spiked in from one cell reportedly remained identifiable amid some 950,000 naive cells.

Libraries used about 19,000 to 1,100,000 sorted naive CD8 T cells and 10%, 30% or 50% RNA input. TCRdb re-called the PCR reads with MiXCR, one entry per CDR3 protein. There are 250,000 to 350,000 distinct CDR3 sequences in the sample; 20% to 25% occur only once, and approximately 0.8% lies in the top ten. The chain couples TRBV7-6 to TRBJ2-3, with TRBD2 matching over 9 bases. This receptor was taken from a human donor in good health. Some libraries in this study had Jurkat cell RNA spiked in. Sample: naive CD8+ T cells from blood, with Jurkat cell RNA spiked in. Described subset: FACS-sorted CD8+CD4-CCR7+CD45RA+ naive T cells. CDR3 loop: CASGLGSAGGQTDTQYF. In nucleotides, the CDR3 is TGTGCCAGCGGCTTAGGTTCAGCGGGAGGTCAGACAGATACGCAGTATTTT.